The 16 T cell receptor beta chains given below trace back to one sample, sequenced in a study of monozygotic twins with cystic fibrosis. TCRdb's table, derived via immunoSEQ multiplex PCR, lists solely in-frame clones and lacks some. The sample holds about 36,000 clones, approximately 80% seen once. Sequenced: blood. The receptors here all came from a girl aged 2 to 9 with cystic fibrosis.

J is TRBJ2-3 and V is TRBV5-6; no firm D call. The germline V gene encodes CDR1 SGHDT and CDR2 YYEEEE. Trimming removed 4 bases at V and 6 bases at J, with 12 bases between. The CDR3 spans 13 residues. The CDR3 DNA reads as TGTGCCAGCAGCGCCAAAATAGACGATACGCAGTATTTT. The encoded protein is CASSAKIDDTQYF.

In regard to this clone: An end of the junction does not agree with germline; a read error may underlie this. The V and J genes are TRBV20-1 and TRBJ1-2; D call uncertain. Germline assignment: CDR1 DFQATT and CDR2 SNEGSKA (reference sequence). There are 11 residues in the CDR3. The CDR3 DNA reads as TGCAGTGCTAGATCCCCCCCCGGTGGTGCCTTC. Protein: CSARSPPGGAF.

V is TRBV9 and J is TRBJ1-1; 7 bases agree with TRBD1. In germline, CDR1 is SGDLS, CDR2 YYNGEE. Trimming took 3 bases from V and 5 from J; bases not matched to a gene: 16. CDR3 length: 17 amino acids. CDR3 nucleotides: TGTGCCAGCAGCGGCAACTACAGGGGCTCCTTGGGGACTGAAGCTTTCTTT. Its translation is CASSGNYRGSLGTEAFF. The full variable domain, with the rest looked up from reference TRBV9 and TRBJ1-1, is DSGVTQTPKHLITATGQRVTLRCSPRSGDLSVYWYQQSLDQGLQFLIQYYNGEERAKGNILERFSAQQFPDLHSELNLSSLELGDSALYFCASSGNYRGSLGTEAFFGQGTRLTVV.

The V and J genes are TRBV25-1 and TRBJ2-5; TRBD2 agrees at 14 bases. This CDR3 contains 18 residues. The trim removed 3 bases at V and 6 bases at J, leaving 12 bases unmatched. Germline CDR1 and CDR2: MGHDK and SYGVNS. CDR3 amino acids: CASSEPTSGGAYSQTQYF. The DNA for the CDR3 is TGTGCCAGCAGTGAGCCGACTAGCGGGGGGGCCTATTCTCAGACCCAGTACTTC. Looking up the rest from reference TRBV25-1 and TRBJ2-5 gives the full variable domain: EADIYQTPRYLVIGTGKKITLECSQTMGHDKMYWYQQDPGMELHLIHYSYGVNSTEKGDLSSESTVSRIRTEHFPLTLESARPSHTSQYLCASSEPTSGGAYSQTQYFGPGTRLLVL.

The chain couples TRBV13 to TRBJ2-7, with 7 bases fitting TRBD2. The CDR3 has 15 amino acids. The J segment lost 0 bases and the V segment lost 6 bases, leaving 8 bases of the junction unmatched. Looked up from germline, CDR1 is PRHDT and CDR2 is FYEKMQ (reference sequence). The CDR3 region has the DNA TGTGCCAGCAGTCGCCGGGGGGTCCTCTCCTACGAGCAGTACTTC. As protein: CASSRRGVLSYEQYF. Using reference TRBV13 and TRBJ2-7 for the parts outside the CDR3, the full variable domain is AAGVIQSPRHLIKEKRETATLKCYPIPRHDTVYWYQQGPGQDPQFLISFYEKMQSDKGSIPDRFSAQQFSDYHSELNMSSLELGDSALYFCASSRRGVLSYEQYFGPGTRLTVT.

The sample holds one count of this clone. The chain couples TRBV27 to TRBJ2-1; the D is unclear. CDR1 is MNHEY and CDR2 is SMNVEV in the germline V gene (reference sequence). Trimming took off 3 bases at V and 7 bases at J, with 4 bases between the two ends. This CDR3 has 11 residues. CDR3 loop: CASSFRNEQFF. Here the CDR3 DNA reads TGTGCCAGCAGTTTTAGGAATGAGCAGTTCTTC.

The V and J genes are TRBV6-5 and TRBJ2-1; tentatively, D is TRBD1 (5 bases). The CDR3 runs 13 residues. V lost 0 bases and J 9 bases, leaving 9 bases between the germline ends. Germline values: CDR1 MNHEY, CDR2 SVGAGI. This chain's CDR3 is CASSYSGVFEQFF. The DNA for the CDR3 is TGTGCCAGCAGTTACTCAGGGGTTTTTGAGCAGTTCTTC.

The chain uses TRBV2 and TRBJ2-7, with D possibly TRBD1 on 9 matching bases. Trimming took off 5 bases at V and 5 bases at J, with 19 bases between the two ends. Germline CDR1 is SNHLY and CDR2 is FYNNEI. The CDR3 loop spans 15 amino acids. CDR3 amino acids: CASSTGGTGIHEQYF. DNA of the CDR3: TGTGCCAGCAGTACGGGGGGGACAGGGATCCACGAGCAGTACTTC. Variable domain in full (rest from reference TRBV2 and TRBJ2-7): EPEVTQTPSHQVTQMGQEVILRCVPISNHLYFYWYRQILGQKVEFLVSFYNNEISEKSEIFDDQFSVERPDGSNFTLKIRSTKLEDSAMYFCASSTGGTGIHEQYFGPGTRLTVT.

J is TRBJ1-2 and V is TRBV6-6; 7 positions agree with TRBD1. The length of the CDR3 is 14 residues. In germline, CDR1 is MNHNY, CDR2 SVGAGI (reference sequence). Trimming removed 6 bases from V and 5 bases from J; junction bases left unmatched: 9. The CDR3 sequence: CASRDPGTAYGYTF. The CDR3 region has the DNA TGTGCCAGCAGAGACCCCGGGACAGCTTATGGCTACACCTTC.

This sequence joins TRBV6-1 and TRBJ2-7, with a possible D match to TRBD1 (5 bases). CDR3 length equals 15 residues. Germline lookup yields CDR1 MNHNS and CDR2 SASEGT. Trimming took off 3 bases at V and 0 bases at J, with 12 bases between the two ends. Written as DNA, the CDR3 is TGTGCCAGCAGTGATCCTTTCAGGGTCTCCTACGAGCAGTACTTC. This encodes CASSDPFRVSYEQYF.

The CDR3 sequence is CAWSVRGGGWGYTF. CDR3 DNA: TGTGCCTGGAGTGTACGTGGAGGGGGCTGGGGCTACACCTTC. The chain is built from TRBV30 and TRBJ1-2; TRBD1 aligns across 7 bases. CDR3 size: 14 residues. CDR1 and CDR2 from the germline V gene are GTSNPN and SVGIG (reference sequence). Germline trimming cut 0 bases from V and 8 bases from J; bases unmatched to any gene: 9. The whole variable domain, filled in from reference TRBV30 and TRBJ1-2, reads SQTIHQWPATLVQPVGSPLSLECTVEGTSNPNLYWYRQAAGRGLQLLFYSVGIGQISSEVPQNLSASRPQDRQFILSSKKLLLSDSGFYLCAWSVRGGGWGYTFGSGTRLTVV.

The chain has TRBV7-6 and TRBJ1-3; D unresolved. The germline gives CDR1 SGHVS, CDR2 FNYEAQ. The CDR3 length is 17 residues. The ends were cut back, 1 base at V and 4 bases at J, with 17 bases in the middle. The CDR3, as DNA: TGTGCCAGCAGCTTAGTTTCGGGGTCAGGATGGGGAAACACCATATATTTT. Its translation: CASSLVSGSGWGNTIYF.

The chain employs TRBV19 and TRBJ2-7, with a possible D match to TRBD2 (7 bases). V was pared by 6 bases and J by 6 bases, with 18 bases between. Germline CDR1 reads LNHDA; CDR2 reads SQIVND (reference sequence). The CDR3 is made up of 14 amino acids. The CDR3 sequence: CASRERGAISEQYF. The CDR3 DNA follows: TGTGCCAGTAGGGAACGGGGGGCGATTTCCGAGCAGTACTTC.

The rearrangement uses TRBV29-1 and TRBJ2-1, with TRBD1 identical over 7 bases. In germline, CDR1 is SQVTM, CDR2 ANQGSEA. There are 16 residues in the CDR3. The trim removed 3 bases at V and 3 bases at J, leaving 11 bases unmatched. The CDR3 protein is CSVEGGAGGHYNEQFF. The CDR3 nucleotides read TGCAGCGTTGAGGGTGGGGCAGGGGGACACTACAATGAGCAGTTCTTC.

This chain connects TRBV29-1 to TRBJ2-1; 10 bases agree with TRBD2. Germline values: CDR1 SQVTM, CDR2 ANQGSEA. The CDR3 length is 15 residues. J gave up 8 bases and V 3 bases, and 10 bases lay outside the gene matches. CDR3 loop: CSVDSRGAGGHEQFF. CDR3 DNA sequence: TGCAGCGTTGATTCCCGTGGAGCGGGGGGGCATGAGCAGTTCTTC.

This clone was counted a few times. This rearrangement joins TRBV5-1 to TRBJ1-1, with D uncertain. The germline V and J ends were trimmed by 0 bases and 7 bases, with 13 bases remaining between them. CDR3 length equals 14 residues. Germline CDR1 and CDR2: SGHRS and YFSETQ. CDR3 sequence: CASSLDPPGSEAFF. In DNA form, the CDR3 reads TGCGCCAGCAGCTTGGATCCCCCCGGGAGTGAAGCTTTCTTT.